This is a list of T cell receptor beta chains from one sample in a study of beta chain features in type 1 diabetes. This table comes from immunoSEQ multiplex PCR, and its TCRdb copy is limited to in-frame clones, with some not included. This table has hundreds of thousands of clones, around 15% appearing once. Sequencing was done on a sample of naive CD4+ T cells from blood. These receptors were taken from a man between 18 and 29 years old with type 1 diabetes. The CDR3 runs from the conserved cysteine through the conserved F or W. A D gene is named only where the DNA matches it firmly.

NA TRBV2 11 CATQPNYGYTF
NA TRBV25-1 15 CASSGLGQGNQPQHF
TRBD2 TRBV11-2 18 CASSLDTLGRVGTDTQYF
NA TRBV9 12 CASSVVAGEQYF
TRBD1 TRBV30 15 CAWRGTGDGSYEQYF
NA TRBV28 15 CASSPSGKNTGELFF
TRBD1 TRBV6-6 16 CASSSGQEFLNTEAFF
TRBD1 TRBV15 17 CATSRGTPGTGEEKLFF
TRBD1 TRBV11-2 15 CASSTRMTGATEAFF
TRBD2 TRBV9 15 CASSVGSGGAYEQYF
NA TRBV6-5 14 CASSSDRMNTEAFF
NA TRBV11-2 13 CASSLASHPGQYF
NA TRBV30 14 CAWSRGGSSYEQYF
TRBD1 TRBV27 17 CASSPGQGAHGANVLTF
NA TRBV7-9 15 CASSPTLVRGTEAFF
TRBD2 TRBV5-4 16 CASSLAGGTLYNEQFF
NA TRBV29-1 15 CSVEGPQTRKETQYF
NA TRBV6-5 13 CASSYSGTTEAFF
TRBD2 TRBV10-3 15 CATYTSGGNTDTQYF
NA TRBV2 12 CASVGLNQPQHF
NA TRBV29-1 13 CSVGRGTSYEQYF
TRBD2 TRBV7-8 14 CASSLDGGTGELFF
NA TRBV29-1 12 CSVPQLLGGYTF
NA TRBV18 12 CASSPGNYEQYF
TRBD1 TRBV10-3 14 CAINSDRGKEGYTF
NA TRBV5-1 12 CATKRGNNEQFF
NA TRBV25-1 15 CASSEYRGSNYGYTF
NA TRBV7-3 13 CASSPHSGNTIYF
NA TRBV6-5 15 CASSQGPLAGNTIYF
NA TRBV5-4 16 CASSLPTTVPNNEQFF
TRBD1 TRBV9 14 CASSVFRQGWGYTF
NA TRBV5-6 15 CASSLATSGWNEQFF
NA TRBV5-1 14 CASSLGRSQETQYF
NA TRBV30 14 CAWSGGTGYNEQFF
NA TRBV4-2 12 CASSQESDTQYF
NA TRBV5-4 12 CASSLAEGKLFF
NA TRBV2 13 CASSPGRQETQYF
NA TRBV30 14 CAWSVGGRNSPLHF
TRBD2 TRBV7-6 16 CASSPLGGAGTGELFF
NA TRBV7-2 11 CASSPRLEQFF
NA TRBV6-5 15 CASSYSTGAIDGYTF
TRBD1 TRBV27 18 CASSLSSGTGEAKNIQYF
NA TRBV7-3 14 CASSRKGGYNEQFF
NA TRBV11-1 13 CASSSRQQETQYF
TRBD2 TRBV7-2 17 CASSLVGSGALQETQYF
NA TRBV20-1 11 CSAHGQTEAFF
NA TRBV5-1 11 CASSFADTQYF
TRBD1 TRBV7-9 15 CASSSDRVGDTEAFF
TRBD1 TRBV5-1 14 CASSSRDREGEQFF
NA TRBV21-1 12 CASSKEGTEAFF
NA TRBV14 13 CASSQRAGGEQFF
TRBD2 TRBV6-5 16 CASSYEGLAGLDTQYF
NA TRBV30 12 CAWSEQPVGAFF
TRBD1 TRBV7-6 15 CASSLDAGGNSPLHF
NA TRBV2 11 CARGGPDTQYF
TRBD2 TRBV7-9 16 CASSPILAGGQETQYF
TRBD2 TRBV9 15 CASSVTSGGYNEQFF
TRBD1 TRBV7-2 16 CASSLQGAKANEKLFF
NA TRBV30 13 CAWARGFNEKLFF
TRBD2 TRBV6-5 15 CASSLRTSGVYEQYF